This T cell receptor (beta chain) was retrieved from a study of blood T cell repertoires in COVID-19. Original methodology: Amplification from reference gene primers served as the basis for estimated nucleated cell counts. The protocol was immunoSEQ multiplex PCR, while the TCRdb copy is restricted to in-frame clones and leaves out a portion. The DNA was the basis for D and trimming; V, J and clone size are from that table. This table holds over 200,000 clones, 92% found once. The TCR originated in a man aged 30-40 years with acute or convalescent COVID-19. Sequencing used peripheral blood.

The CDR3 sequence is CASRLAGGPGTGELFF. In DNA, the CDR3 is TGTGCCAGCCGCCTAGCGGGAGGGCCGGGAACCGGGGAGCTGTTTTTT. V gene TRBV2 combines with J gene TRBJ2-2, with TRBD2 identical over 12 bases. The V gene end was trimmed by 8 bases and the J gene end by 5 bases; junction bases not matched to a gene: 9. CDR1 is SNHLY, CDR2 FYNNEI, per germline. The CDR3 consists of 16 residues.